These 29 T cell receptor beta chains were sequenced from one sample in a study of OX40 agonist ivuxolimab in advanced cancers. Only in-frame clones appear in the TCRdb table, and some are missing; sequencing was by immunoSEQ multiplex PCR. The table lists approximately 100,000 clones, roughly 84% of them singletons. The sample consisted of CD4+ or CD8+ T cells sorted from blood, taken in a trial of the OX40 agonist ivuxolimab. These receptors originate from an adult with an advanced solid tumor such as melanoma, head and neck, liver or kidney cancer.

The chain uses TRBV7-6 and TRBJ2-5, with 12 nucleotides matching TRBD2. With V trimmed by 8 bases and J by 5 bases, 15 bases remained unmatched. This CDR3 is built from 17 residues. Germline CDR1 reads SGHVS; CDR2 reads FNYEAQ. The CDR3 region has the DNA TGTGCCAGCCGGGGTCTCCTAGCGGGAGGGCCTTGGGAGACCCAGTACTTC. Translating gives CASRGLLAGGPWETQYF.

The CDR3: CASSRDYQETQYF. Here the CDR3 DNA reads TGTGCCAGCAGCCGGGACTACCAAGAGACCCAGTACTTC. This chain uses TRBV7-6 with TRBJ2-5; tentative D call: TRBD2 (6 bases). The CDR3 extends over 13 amino acids. Trimming pared 5 bases from V and 0 bases from J, leaving 7 bases between. Germline V lookup: CDR1 SGHVS, CDR2 FNYEAQ.

The gene calls are TRBV10-3 and TRBJ1-4; no clear D gene. Germline CDR1 is ENHRY and CDR2 is SYGVKD. The germline V and J ends were trimmed by 6 bases and 8 bases, with 16 bases remaining between them. CDR3 length: 14 amino acids. CDR3 amino acids: CAIRQTARGEKLFF. The CDR3 DNA reads TGTGCCATCAGACAGACTGCGAGAGGGGAAAAACTGTTTTTT.

The gene calls are TRBV10-3 and TRBJ2-1; no definite D call. V gave up 10 bases and J gave up 5 bases, with 18 bases separating them. This CDR3 is 14 amino acids long. Looked up from germline, CDR1 is ENHRY and CDR2 is SYGVKD. CDR3 nucleotide sequence: TGTGCCACCGGGCAAACTAACGAACACAATGAGCAGTTCTTC. It encodes CATGQTNEHNEQFF.

The rearrangement joins TRBV7-8 to TRBJ2-2, with TRBD1 identical over 9 bases. Germline assignment: CDR1 SGHVS and CDR2 FQNEAQ. V was pared by 6 bases and J by 4 bases, with 9 bases of the junction left unmatched. The CDR3 has 16 residues. The CDR3 DNA reads TGTGCCAGCAGAAACTGGGGACAGGGAGGCACCGGGGAGCTGTTTTTT. Its protein product is CASRNWGQGGTGELFF.

The chain employs TRBV25-1 and TRBJ2-7; 7 bases are a match to TRBD2. The CDR3 consists of 14 residues. V lost 3 bases, J lost 6 bases, and 8 bases stayed unmatched. Germline CDR1 MGHDK, CDR2 SYGVNS. The CDR3 nucleotides read TGTGCCAGCAGTGACGGTGGGGGAGGGGTCGAGCAGTACTTC. Translating it yields CASSDGGGGVEQYF.

The rearrangement links TRBV6-5 to TRBJ2-1; 9 positions match TRBD1. The length of the CDR3 is 15 residues. With V trimmed by 6 bases and J by 7 bases, 10 bases remained unmatched. Per germline, CDR1 MNHEY and CDR2 SVGAGI. The CDR3 reads CASRIRDRVSNEQFF. CDR3 nucleotide sequence: TGTGCCAGCAGGATCCGGGACAGGGTCTCTAATGAGCAGTTCTTC.

The chain joins TRBV6-5 to TRBJ2-1; 7 bases align to TRBD2. The CDR3 has 15 amino acids. Germline CDR1 reads MNHEY; CDR2 reads SVGAGI. Losses at the gene ends were 5 bases for V and 2 bases for J; bases not matched to a gene: 6. CDR3 nucleotides: TGTGCCAGCAGTCGCGCTAGCGGTGCCTACAATGAGCAGTTCTTC. Its protein product is CASSRASGAYNEQFF.

The chain couples TRBV7-9 to TRBJ2-1; D possibly corresponds to TRBD2 (6 bases). V was trimmed by 11 bases and J by 3 bases, leaving 14 bases between them. Germline V gene lookup returns CDR1 SEHNR and CDR2 FQNEAQ (reference sequence). This CDR3 has 13 amino acids. The CDR3: CASRRANYNEQFF. The CDR3 nucleotides read TGTGCCTCCCGGAGGGCGAACTACAATGAGCAGTTCTTC.

The chain joins TRBV13 to TRBJ2-3; a possible D gene is TRBD1 (6 bases). The germline V gene encodes CDR1 PRHDT and CDR2 FYEKMQ (reference sequence). V shed 0 bases and J shed 0 bases, with 7 bases lying between them. This CDR3 has 15 amino acids. CDR3 DNA sequence: TGTGCCAGCAGCTTAGGTGGGGGCAGCACAGATACGCAGTATTTT. Its translation: CASSLGGGSTDTQYF.

The chain joins TRBV7-2 to TRBJ2-3; 9 bases line up with TRBD2. The CDR3 extends over 17 amino acids. Germline CDR1 reads SGHTA; CDR2 reads FQGNSA. V lost 4 bases to trimming and J lost 2 bases; unmatched junction nucleotides: 10. The CDR3 DNA follows: TGTGCCAGCAGCTCCTTAGCGGGAGTAGGGTTCACAGATACGCAGTATTTT. Translated, it gives CASSSLAGVGFTDTQYF.

J is TRBJ2-5 and V is TRBV5-1, with 11 bases matching TRBD2. The CDR3 sequence is 15 residues long. Germline CDR1 and CDR2: SGHRS and YFSETQ. The J segment lost 4 bases and the V segment lost 4 bases, leaving 6 bases of the junction unmatched. The DNA of the CDR3 is TGCGCCAGCAGCCCTAGCGGGGGGTTGCGAGAGACCCAGTACTTC. Translated: CASSPSGGLRETQYF.

This clone has only one observation. The rearrangement joins TRBV12-5 to TRBJ1-5; TRBD1 matches at 8 bases. The CDR3 totals 20 residues. Germline V CDR1 and CDR2: LGHNT, FRNRAP. V gave up 7 bases and J gave up 1 base; unmatched junction bases: 21. The CDR3 is CASVPSIGQGSRTSNQPQHF. CDR3 coding DNA: TGTGCTAGTGTTCCTAGTATAGGACAGGGTAGCAGGACGAGCAATCAGCCCCAGCATTTT.

This clone appeared a few times. The chain recombines TRBV4-3 with TRBJ2-7; tentatively, D is TRBD1 or TRBD2 (6 bases each). Trimming shortened V by 0 bases and J by 9 bases, and 15 bases separated the two germline ends. CDR1 is LGHNA, CDR2 YSLEER, per germline. The CDR3 runs to 14 residues. CDR3 amino acids: CASSQELYGGGQYF. The CDR3 DNA follows: TGCGCCAGCAGCCAAGAGTTGTACGGGGGCGGGCAGTACTTC.

The chain is built from TRBV4-3 and TRBJ2-1, with 8 nucleotides matching TRBD2. CDR3 length: 17 residues. The V gene end was trimmed by 3 bases and the J gene end by 0 bases; junction bases not matched to a gene: 7. The V gene's germline CDR1 is LGHNA and CDR2 YSLEER. The CDR3 is CASSQSSGISSYNEQFF. The CDR3 nucleotides read TGCGCCAGCAGCCAGAGTAGCGGGATAAGCTCCTACAATGAGCAGTTCTTC.

The chain is built from TRBV28 and TRBJ2-7; 7 bases line up with TRBD1. J gave up 3 bases and V 9 bases, and 8 bases lay outside the gene matches. The CDR3 runs 13 residues. Germline V gene lookup returns CDR1 MDHEN and CDR2 SYDVKM. This chain's CDR3 is CASKDRRNYEQYF. CDR3 sequence (DNA): TGTGCCAGTAAGGACAGGAGAAACTACGAGCAGTACTTC.

The gene calls are TRBV18 and TRBJ2-7; D not resolved. The CDR3 runs to 13 residues. V lost 5 bases and J 3 bases, leaving 11 bases between the germline ends. In germline, CDR1 is KGHSH, CDR2 LQKENI. The CDR3 DNA sequence: TGTGCCAGCTCATTAAATCGCGGCTACGAGCAGTACTTC. Its protein product is CASSLNRGYEQYF.

V is TRBV5-6 and J is TRBJ1-1; D unresolved. This CDR3 region has 12 residues. Germline-derived CDR1 and CDR2 are SGHDT and YYEEEE. V lost 3 bases, J lost 7 bases, and 10 bases lay in between. The DNA for the CDR3 is TGTGCCAGCAGCTCTGGGCAACTTGAAGCTTTCTTT. It translates to CASSSGQLEAFF.

This chain links TRBV13 with TRBJ2-7; 7 nucleotides align to TRBD1. With V trimmed by 5 bases and J by 3 bases, 7 bases remained unmatched. The CDR3 covers 14 residues. The germline gives CDR1 PRHDT, CDR2 FYEKMQ (reference sequence). This chain's CDR3 is CASSIGTEFYEQYF. CDR3 in DNA: TGTGCCAGCAGCATCGGGACAGAATTCTACGAGCAGTACTTC.

V gene TRBV11-2 combines with J gene TRBJ1-1; 7 bases line up with TRBD1. Trimming at V came to 5 bases and at J to 0 bases, leaving 6 bases not matched to a gene. This CDR3 contains 15 residues. Germline values: CDR1 SGHAT, CDR2 FQNNGV. CDR3 sequence: CASSPGQVMNTEAFF. The CDR3 nucleotides are TGTGCCAGCAGCCCTGGACAGGTCATGAACACTGAAGCTTTCTTT. Using reference TRBV11-2 and TRBJ1-1 for the parts outside the CDR3, the full variable domain is EAGVAQSPRYKIIEKRQSVAFWCNPISGHATLYWYQQILGQGPKLLIQFQNNGVVDDSQLPKDRFSAERLKGVDSTLKIQPAKLEDSAVYLCASSPGQVMNTEAFFGQGTRLTVV.

This CDR3 reads CASSLGGTNEQFF. The CDR3 nucleotides read TGCGCCAGCAGCTTGGGAGGGACCAATGAGCAGTTCTTC. The rearrangement joins TRBV5-1 to TRBJ2-1, with D possibly called TRBD1 or TRBD2 (5 bases each). Germline loops: CDR1 SGHRS, CDR2 YFSETQ. Trimming took 0 bases from V and 6 from J, leaving 7 bases between them. The CDR3 is 13 amino acids.

The chain employs TRBV27 and TRBJ2-7; D unclear. The V gene lost 0 bases and the J gene lost 3 bases, with 9 bases spanning the gap. Germline-derived CDR1 and CDR2 are MNHEY and SMNVEV (reference sequence). The CDR3 has 14 amino acids. The CDR3 loop is CASSLSTWDYEQYF. DNA of the CDR3: TGTGCCAGCAGTTTATCAACCTGGGACTACGAGCAGTACTTC.

This clone came up once. The chain couples TRBV9 to TRBJ2-5, with unresolved D. The CDR3 is made up of 16 amino acids. The germline gives CDR1 SGDLS, CDR2 YYNGEE. Trimming stripped 1 base from V and 3 bases from J, with 16 bases between. The chain's CDR3 is CASSVSSASWEETQYF. Here the CDR3 DNA reads TGTGCCAGCAGCGTATCCAGCGCCAGTTGGGAAGAGACCCAGTACTTC.

The rearrangement links TRBV11-1 to TRBJ2-7; 7 bases line up with TRBD1. J gave up 2 bases and V 6 bases, and 10 bases lay outside the gene matches. Germline-derived CDR1 and CDR2 are SGHAT and FQDESV (reference sequence). The CDR3 consists of 15 residues. CDR3 sequence (DNA): TGTGCCAGCAGTTCCAACGGCGGACAGGCCTACGAGCAGTACTTC. Translation: CASSSNGGQAYEQYF.

The chain couples TRBV6-5 to TRBJ2-1; TRBD2 matches at 12 bases. The germline V gene encodes CDR1 MNHEY and CDR2 SVGAGI. The CDR3 totals 15 residues. The junction had 8 bases not matched to a gene; V was cut back by 6 bases and J by 8 bases. CDR3 protein: CASSPRLAGDYEQFF. Here the CDR3 DNA reads TGTGCCAGCAGCCCCAGACTAGCGGGAGATTATGAGCAGTTCTTC.

V and J are TRBV5-1 and TRBJ1-1, with TRBD1 matching over 7 bases. CDR1 and CDR2 (germline): SGHRS, YFSETQ. Trimming at V came to 1 base and at J to 2 bases, leaving 8 bases not matched to a gene. The length of the CDR3 is 16 residues. CDR3 nucleotide sequence: TGCGCCAGCAGCTTGCTCCCGAACAGGGGAAACACTGAAGCTTTCTTT. It yields the protein CASSLLPNRGNTEAFF.

This clone was observed a few times. The rearrangement uses TRBV11-3 and TRBJ1-6; D unresolved. CDR1 and CDR2 from the germline V gene are SGHNT and YENEEA. The CDR3 loop spans 13 amino acids. The ends were cut back, 0 bases at V and 10 bases at J, with 7 bases in the middle. The DNA of the CDR3 is TGTGCCAGCAGCTTAGAATTTGGATCACCCCTCCACTTT. Residues: CASSLEFGSPLHF.

This clone was detected once. The chain joins TRBV7-8 to TRBJ2-4, with 9 positions matching TRBD1. The germline CDR1 and CDR2 sequences are SGHVS and FQNEAQ. Germline trimming cut 5 bases from V and 3 bases from J; bases unmatched to any gene: 5. The CDR3 extends over 15 amino acids. The CDR3 DNA sequence: TGTGCCAGCAGCCCACAGGGGGCAGGCAAAAACATTCAGTACTTC. It is translated as CASSPQGAGKNIQYF. Together with reference TRBV7-8 and TRBJ2-4, the CDR3 gives the full variable domain: GAGVSQSPRYKVAKRGQDVALRCDPISGHVSLFWYQQALGQGPEFLTYFQNEAQLDKSGLPSDRFFAERPEGSVSTLKIQRTQQEDSAVYLCASSPQGAGKNIQYFGAGTRLSVL.

This chain uses TRBV27 with TRBJ2-5; tentatively, D is TRBD2 (6 bases). Germline V lookup: CDR1 MNHEY, CDR2 SMNVEV (reference sequence). Deletions cut 6 bases from V and 5 bases from J, with 16 bases between. This CDR3 has 14 residues. Written as DNA, the CDR3 is TGTGCCAGCAGAATCGGCAAAAGCGGGGAGACCCAGTACTTC. This codes for CASRIGKSGETQYF.